This paragraph reports one T cell receptor (beta chain). Sequencing was performed with immunoSEQ multiplex PCR; in TCRdb, only in-frame clones are kept and a portion is missing. The sample includes roughly 330,000 clones, 70% to 90% seen only once; the top ten take approximately 5.4%. This sample is part of a study of blood T cell repertoires in COVID-19. This CDR3 has 15 residues. J was trimmed by 4 bases and V by 2 bases; bases with no gene match: 7. Germline V gene lookup returns CDR1 WSHSY and CDR2 SAAADI. This receptor was taken from a woman aged 30 to 39 who had recovered from COVID-19. The source material was PBMCs or T cells enriched from blood (not recorded which). The chain joins TRBV10-2 to TRBJ1-1; TRBD1 matches 7 bases. CDR3 DNA: TGCGCCAGCAGTGAGACGGTCCCAGGGGGCACTGAAGCTTTCTTT. This encodes CASSETVPGGTEAFF.